The T cell receptor (beta chain) under discussion was sequenced for a study of high-grade serous ovarian cancer treatment subgroups. General study points: Without spatial data, bulk sequencing limits insight into HGSC tumor diversity. Repertoire similarity ranged about 0.11 to 0.8 between tumors of one patient. Only CDR3 was analyzed; CDR1 and CDR2 were not.

Points on this clone: Its antigen is not known.

Tumor samples were obtained before definitive surgery or chemotherapy. The length of the CDR3 is 16 residues. Germline V lookup: CDR1 SEHNR, CDR2 FQNEAQ (reference sequence). V lost 5 bases and J lost 0, with 11 bases in between. Profiled with immunoSEQ multiplex PCR; TCRdb holds only in-frame clones, not every one. The sample records 9,500 to 15,000 clones, 88% being singletons. Sequencing used tumor tissue. The rearrangement links TRBV7-9 to TRBJ1-6; D call uncertain. The clonotype was recovered from a human donor with high-grade serous ovarian cancer. The CDR3 DNA sequence: TGTGCCAGCAGCCCACAGACGGGCTCCTATAATTCACCCCTCCACTTT. Translating gives CASSPQTGSYNSPLHF. The full variable domain, its missing parts supplied by reference TRBV7-9 and TRBJ1-6, is DTGVSQNPRHKITKRGQNVTFRCDPISEHNRLYWYRQTLGQGPEFLTYFQNEAQLEKSRLLSDRFSAERPKGSFSTLEIQRTEQGDSAMYLCASSPQTGSYNSPLHFGNGTRLTVT.